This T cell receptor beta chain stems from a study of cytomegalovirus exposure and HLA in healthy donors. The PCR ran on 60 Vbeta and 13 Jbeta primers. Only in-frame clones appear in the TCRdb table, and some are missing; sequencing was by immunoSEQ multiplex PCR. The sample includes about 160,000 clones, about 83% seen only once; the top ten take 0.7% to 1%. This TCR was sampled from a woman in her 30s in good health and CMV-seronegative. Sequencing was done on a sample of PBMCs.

For the CDR3, the DNA is TGTGCCAGCAGCCTCGCGGGGAGCAGGAATGAGCAGTTCTTC. Translation gives CASSLAGSRNEQFF. The V call is TRBV7-2, the J call TRBJ2-1, with TRBD2 as a possible D gene (6 bases). The length of the CDR3 is 14 residues. V shed 5 bases and J shed 7 bases, with 15 bases lying between them. Germline assignment: CDR1 SGHTA and CDR2 FQGNSA.